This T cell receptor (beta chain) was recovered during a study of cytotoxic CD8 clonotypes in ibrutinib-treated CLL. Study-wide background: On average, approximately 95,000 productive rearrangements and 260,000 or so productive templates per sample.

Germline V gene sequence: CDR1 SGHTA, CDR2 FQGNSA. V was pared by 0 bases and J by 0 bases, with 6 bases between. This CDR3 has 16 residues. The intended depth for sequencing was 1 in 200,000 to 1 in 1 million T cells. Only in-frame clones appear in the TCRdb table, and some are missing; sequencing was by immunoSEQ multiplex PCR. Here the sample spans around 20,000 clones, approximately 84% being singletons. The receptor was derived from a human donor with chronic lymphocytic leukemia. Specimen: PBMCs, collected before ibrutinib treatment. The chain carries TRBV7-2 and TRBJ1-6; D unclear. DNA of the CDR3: TGTGCCAGCAGCTTAGCGGCAAGCTCCTATAATTCACCCCTCCACTTT. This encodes CASSLAASSYNSPLHF.